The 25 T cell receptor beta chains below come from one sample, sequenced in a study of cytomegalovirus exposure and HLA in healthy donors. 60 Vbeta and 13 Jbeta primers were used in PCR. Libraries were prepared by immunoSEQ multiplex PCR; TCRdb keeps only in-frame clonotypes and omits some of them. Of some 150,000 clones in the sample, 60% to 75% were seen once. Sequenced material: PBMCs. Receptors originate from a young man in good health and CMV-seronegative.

Here the CDR3 DNA reads TGTGCCAGCAGCCCCCTGGGAGGGGACGGTGGCTACACCTTC. Encoded protein: CASSPLGGDGGYTF. V gene TRBV28 combines with J gene TRBJ1-2, with D perhaps TRBD1 (5 bases). This CDR3 comprises 14 residues. Germline CDR1 MDHEN, CDR2 SYDVKM. V was pared by 6 bases and J by 7 bases, with 18 bases between.

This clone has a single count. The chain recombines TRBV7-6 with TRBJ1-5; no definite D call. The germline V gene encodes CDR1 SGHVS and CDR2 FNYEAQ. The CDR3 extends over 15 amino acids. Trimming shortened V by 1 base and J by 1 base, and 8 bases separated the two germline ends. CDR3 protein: CASSLEHSSNQPQHF. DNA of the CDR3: TGTGCCAGCAGCTTAGAGCACTCAAGCAATCAGCCCCAGCATTTT. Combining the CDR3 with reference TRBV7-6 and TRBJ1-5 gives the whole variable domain GAGVSQSPRYKVTKRGQDVALRCDPISGHVSLYWYRQALGQGPEFLTYFNYEAQQDKSGLPNDRFSAERPEGSISTLTIQRTEQRDSAMYRCASSLEHSSNQPQHFGDGTRLSIL.

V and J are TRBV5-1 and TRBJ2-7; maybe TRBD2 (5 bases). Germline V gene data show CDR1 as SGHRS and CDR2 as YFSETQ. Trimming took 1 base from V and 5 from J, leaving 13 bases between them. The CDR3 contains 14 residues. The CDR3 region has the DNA TGCGCCAGCAGCTTGACCGGGGTTTCGGACGAGCAGTACTTC. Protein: CASSLTGVSDEQYF.

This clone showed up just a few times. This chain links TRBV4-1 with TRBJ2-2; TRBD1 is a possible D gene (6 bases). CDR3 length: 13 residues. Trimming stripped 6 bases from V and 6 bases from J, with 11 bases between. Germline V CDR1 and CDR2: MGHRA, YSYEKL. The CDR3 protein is CASRTDSPGELFF. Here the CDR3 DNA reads TGCGCCAGCAGGACGGACAGTCCCGGGGAGCTGTTTTTT.

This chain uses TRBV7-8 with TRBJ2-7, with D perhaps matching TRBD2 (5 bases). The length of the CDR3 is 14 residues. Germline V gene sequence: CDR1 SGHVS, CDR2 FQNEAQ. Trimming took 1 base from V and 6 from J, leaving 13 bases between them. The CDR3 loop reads CASSLEVRGSEQYF. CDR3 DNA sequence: TGTGCCAGCAGCTTAGAGGTCCGGGGTTCCGAGCAGTACTTC.

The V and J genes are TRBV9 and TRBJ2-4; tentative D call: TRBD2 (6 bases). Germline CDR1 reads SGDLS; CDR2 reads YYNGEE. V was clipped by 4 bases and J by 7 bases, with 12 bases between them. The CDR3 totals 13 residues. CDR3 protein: CASSPEGRNIQYF. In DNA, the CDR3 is TGTGCCAGCAGCCCAGAGGGGAGGAACATTCAGTACTTC.

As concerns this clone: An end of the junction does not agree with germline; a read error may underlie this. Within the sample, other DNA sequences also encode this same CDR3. The CDR3 nucleotides read TGTGCCAGCAGTCTTAGGACTAGCGAGGGGGAGCTGTTCTTT. Its translation: CASSLRTSEGELFF. The V call is TRBV6-6, the J call TRBJ2-2; 9 nucleotides align to TRBD2. The CDR3 covers 14 residues. Per the germline V gene, CDR1 is MNHNY and CDR2 is SVGAGI (reference sequence).

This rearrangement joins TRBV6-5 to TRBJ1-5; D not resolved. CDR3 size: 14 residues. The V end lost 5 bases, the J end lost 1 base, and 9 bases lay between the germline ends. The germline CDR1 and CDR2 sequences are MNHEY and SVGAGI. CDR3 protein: CASSHGRSNQPQHF. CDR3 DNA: TGTGCCAGCAGTCACGGGAGGAGCAATCAGCCCCAGCATTTT.

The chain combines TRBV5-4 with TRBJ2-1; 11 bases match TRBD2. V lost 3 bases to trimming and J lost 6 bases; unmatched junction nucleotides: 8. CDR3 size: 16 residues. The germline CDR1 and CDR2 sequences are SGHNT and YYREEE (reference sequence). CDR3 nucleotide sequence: TGTGCCAGCAGCTGGGGTAGCGGGGGGGGTGGCAATGAGCAGTTCTTC. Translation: CASSWGSGGGGNEQFF.

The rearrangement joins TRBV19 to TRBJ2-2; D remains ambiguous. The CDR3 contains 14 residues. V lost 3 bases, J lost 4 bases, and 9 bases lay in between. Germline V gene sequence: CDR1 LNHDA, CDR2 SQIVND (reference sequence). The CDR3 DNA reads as TGTGCCAGTAGTATCCAACAGATCACCGGGGAGCTGTTTTTT. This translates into CASSIQQITGELFF.

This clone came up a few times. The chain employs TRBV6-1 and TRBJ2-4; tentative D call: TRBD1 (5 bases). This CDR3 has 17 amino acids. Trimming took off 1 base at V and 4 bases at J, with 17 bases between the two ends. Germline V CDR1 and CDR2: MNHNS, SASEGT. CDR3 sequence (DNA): TGTGCCAGCAGTGAAGATTGGTGGGGCCTGAATAAAAACATTCAGTACTTC. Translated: CASSEDWWGLNKNIQYF.

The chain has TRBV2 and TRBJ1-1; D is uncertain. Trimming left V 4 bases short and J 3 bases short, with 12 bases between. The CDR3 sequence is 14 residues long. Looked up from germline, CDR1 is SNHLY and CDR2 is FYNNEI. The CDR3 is CASSGVLRDTEAFF. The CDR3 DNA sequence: TGTGCCAGCAGTGGGGTCCTGAGGGACACTGAAGCTTTCTTT.

CDR3 loop: CASSLARVPRKNEQYV. CDR3 coding DNA: TGTGCCAGCAGCTTGGCCAGGGTCCCCAGGAAGAACGAGCAGTACGTC. The V gene is TRBV5-5, the J gene TRBJ2-7, with D tentatively TRBD1 (5 bases). The length of the CDR3 is 16 residues. Per the germline V gene, CDR1 is SGHKS and CDR2 is YYEKEE (reference sequence). V lost 0 bases and J lost 5, with 18 bases in between.

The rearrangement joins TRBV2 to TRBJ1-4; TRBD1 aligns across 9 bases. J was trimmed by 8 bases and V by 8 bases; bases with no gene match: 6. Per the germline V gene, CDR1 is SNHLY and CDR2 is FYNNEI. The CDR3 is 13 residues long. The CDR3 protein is CASSGTGNEKLFF. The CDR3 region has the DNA TGTGCCAGCTCCGGGACAGGGAACGAAAAACTGTTTTTT.

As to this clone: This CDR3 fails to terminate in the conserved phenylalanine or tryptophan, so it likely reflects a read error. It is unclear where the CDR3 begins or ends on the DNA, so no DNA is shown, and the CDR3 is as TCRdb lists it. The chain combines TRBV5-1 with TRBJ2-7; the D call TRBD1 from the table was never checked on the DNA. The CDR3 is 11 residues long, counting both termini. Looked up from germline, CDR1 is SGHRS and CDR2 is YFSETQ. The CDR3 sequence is CASSLHRTSPD.

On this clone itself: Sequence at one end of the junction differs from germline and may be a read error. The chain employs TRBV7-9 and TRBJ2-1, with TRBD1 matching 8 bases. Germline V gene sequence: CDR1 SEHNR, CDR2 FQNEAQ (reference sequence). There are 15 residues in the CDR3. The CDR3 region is CSSSFSGQADNEQFF. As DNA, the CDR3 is TGTTCCAGCAGCTTCTCGGGACAGGCCGACAATGAGCAGTTCTTC.

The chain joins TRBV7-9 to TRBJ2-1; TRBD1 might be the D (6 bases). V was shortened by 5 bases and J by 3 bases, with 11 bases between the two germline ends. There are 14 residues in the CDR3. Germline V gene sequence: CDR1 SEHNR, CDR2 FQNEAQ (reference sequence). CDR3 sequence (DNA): TGTGCCAGCAGCGAACAGGGCCTCTACAATGAGCAGTTCTTC. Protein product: CASSEQGLYNEQFF.

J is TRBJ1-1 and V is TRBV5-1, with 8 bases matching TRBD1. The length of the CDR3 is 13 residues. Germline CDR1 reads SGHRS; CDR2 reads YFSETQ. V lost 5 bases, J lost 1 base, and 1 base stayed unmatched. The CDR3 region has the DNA TGCGCCAGCAGGGACAGGGAGAACACTGAAGCTTTCTTT. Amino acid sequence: CASRDRENTEAFF.

This CDR3 reads CASSLTGTEQFF. CDR3 coding DNA: TGTGCCAGCAGTTTGACAGGGACTGAGCAGTTCTTC. The chain employs TRBV27 and TRBJ2-1; 7 nucleotides align to TRBD1. V lost 3 bases and J lost 9; bases outside the gene matches: 2. The CDR3 consists of 12 residues. CDR1 is MNHEY and CDR2 is SMNVEV in the germline V gene (reference sequence).

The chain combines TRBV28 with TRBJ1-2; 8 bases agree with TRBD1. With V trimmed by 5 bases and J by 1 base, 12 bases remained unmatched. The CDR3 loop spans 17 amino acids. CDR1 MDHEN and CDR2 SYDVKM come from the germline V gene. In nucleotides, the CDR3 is TGTGCCAGCAGTGGATCGGACAGGGTATTAGTTAACTATGGCTACACCTTC. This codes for CASSGSDRVLVNYGYTF.

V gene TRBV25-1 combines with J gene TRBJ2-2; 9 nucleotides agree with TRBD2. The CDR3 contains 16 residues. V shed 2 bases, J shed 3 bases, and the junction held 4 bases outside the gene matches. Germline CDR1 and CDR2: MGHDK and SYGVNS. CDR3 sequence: CASSERAGGYTGELFF. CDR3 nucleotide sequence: TGTGCCAGCAGTGAACGAGCGGGGGGCTACACCGGGGAGCTGTTTTTT.

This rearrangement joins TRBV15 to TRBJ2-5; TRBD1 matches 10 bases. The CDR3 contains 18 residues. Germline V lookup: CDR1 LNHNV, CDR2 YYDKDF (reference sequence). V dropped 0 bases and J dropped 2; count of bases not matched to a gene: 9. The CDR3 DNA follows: TGTGCCACCAGCAGAGACCCGACAGGGGGCGGAAGACAAGAGACCCAGTACTTC. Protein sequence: CATSRDPTGGGRQETQYF. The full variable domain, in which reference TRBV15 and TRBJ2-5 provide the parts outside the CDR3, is DAMVIQNPRYQVTQFGKPVTLSCSQTLNHNVMYWYQQKSSQAPKLLFHYYDKDFNNEADTPDNFQSRRPNTSFCFLDIRSPGLGDTAMYLCATSRDPTGGGRQETQYFGPGTRLLVL.

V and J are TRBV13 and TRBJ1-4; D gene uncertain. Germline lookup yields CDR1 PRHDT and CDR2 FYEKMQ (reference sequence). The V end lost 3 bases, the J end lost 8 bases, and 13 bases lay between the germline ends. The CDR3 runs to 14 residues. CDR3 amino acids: CASSFMGGGEKLFF. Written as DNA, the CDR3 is TGTGCCAGCAGCTTCATGGGAGGTGGGGAAAAACTGTTTTTT. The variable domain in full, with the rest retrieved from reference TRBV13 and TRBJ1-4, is AAGVIQSPRHLIKEKRETATLKCYPIPRHDTVYWYQQGPGQDPQFLISFYEKMQSDKGSIPDRFSAQQFSDYHSELNMSSLELGDSALYFCASSFMGGGEKLFFGSGTQLSVL.

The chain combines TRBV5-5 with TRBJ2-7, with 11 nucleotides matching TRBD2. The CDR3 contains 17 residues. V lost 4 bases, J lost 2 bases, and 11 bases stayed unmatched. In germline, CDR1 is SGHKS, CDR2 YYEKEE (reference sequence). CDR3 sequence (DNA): TGTGCCAGCAGCCTCTACTCTAGCGGGGGGTCCCCCTACGAGCAGTACGTC. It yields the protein CASSLYSSGGSPYEQYV.

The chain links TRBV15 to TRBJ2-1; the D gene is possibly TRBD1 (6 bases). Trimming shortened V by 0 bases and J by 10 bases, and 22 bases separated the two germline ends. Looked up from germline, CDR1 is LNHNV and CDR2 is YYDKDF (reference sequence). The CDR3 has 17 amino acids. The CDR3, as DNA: TGTGCCACCAGCAGAGATCGGTCGGGCAGGGGTGGAAGCGAGCAGTTCTTC. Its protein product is CATSRDRSGRGGSEQFF.